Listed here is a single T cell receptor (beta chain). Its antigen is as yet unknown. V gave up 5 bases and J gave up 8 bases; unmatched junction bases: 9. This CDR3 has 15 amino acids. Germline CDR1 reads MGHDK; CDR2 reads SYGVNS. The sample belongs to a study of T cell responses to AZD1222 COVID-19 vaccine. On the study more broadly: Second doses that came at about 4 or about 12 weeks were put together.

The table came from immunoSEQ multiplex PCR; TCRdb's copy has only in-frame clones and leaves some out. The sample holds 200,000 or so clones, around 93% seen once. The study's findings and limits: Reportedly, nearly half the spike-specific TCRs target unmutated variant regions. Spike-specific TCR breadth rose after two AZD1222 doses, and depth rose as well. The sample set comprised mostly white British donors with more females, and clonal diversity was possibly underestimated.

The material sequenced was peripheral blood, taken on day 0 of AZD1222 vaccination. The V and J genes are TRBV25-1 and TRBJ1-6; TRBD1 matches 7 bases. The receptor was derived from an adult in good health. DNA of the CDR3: TGTGCCAGCAGTATCCGGGACAGCTTGTATTCACCCCTCCACTTT. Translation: CASSIRDSLYSPLHF.